The rows below give T cell receptor beta chains drawn from one sample of a study of siplizumab effects on memory and regulatory T cells. Produced via immunoSEQ multiplex PCR; TCRdb's table is partial and in-frame only. The table shows around 4,500 clones, with about 48% occurring only once. These receptors have no known antigen. Sequenced material: CFSE-low (dividing) CD4+ T cells sorted from an allogeneic mixed lymphocyte reaction. All receptors come from a human donor in good health; the cells came from an allogeneic mixed lymphocyte reaction. Some clones in this sample may be carry-over from other donors' samples. The CDR3 runs from the conserved cysteine through the conserved F or W. Each record gives: clone size, J gene, D gene, V gene, CDR3 protein, CDR3 DNA. A D gene is named only where the DNA matches it firmly. The size entry is marked missing in some rows and otherwise reads once, few, many or a size class.

few | TRBJ1-2 | TRBD1 | TRBV10-3 | CAISLITGGGDGGYTF | TGTGCCATCAGTCTTATTACAGGGGGCGGGGACGGAGGCTACACCTTC
NA | TRBJ1-5 | TRBD1 | TRBV27 | CASSPGDSWAQPQHF | TGTGCCAGCAGCCCAGGGGACAGCTGGGCTCAGCCCCAGCATTTT
few | TRBJ2-3 | NA | TRBV6-5 | CASSYSAGGPDTQYF | TGTGCCAGCAGTTACTCTGCAGGGGGGCCAGATACGCAGTATTTT
NA | TRBJ2-7 | NA | TRBV18 | CASSPLGGENEQYF | TGTGCCAGCTCACCATTAGGCGGGGAAAACGAGCAGTACTTC
NA | TRBJ1-1 | NA | TRBV6-6 | CASSYDRQVEAFF | TGTGCCAGCAGTTACGACAGGCAGGTTGAAGCTTTCTTT
NA | TRBJ2-5 | NA | TRBV21-1 | CASRKTGGCQETQYF | TGTGCCAGCAGGAAAACAGGGGGATGTCAAGAGACCCAGTACTTC
medium-sized | TRBJ1-2 | NA | TRBV5-1 | CASSLVQGGGYGYTF | TGCGCCAGCAGCTTGGTCCAGGGAGGAGGCTATGGCTACACCTTC
few | TRBJ2-5 | TRBD1 | TRBV7-9 | CASSPAGQGYFGETQYF | TGTGCCAGCAGTCCTGCGGGACAGGGGTATTTCGGAGAGACCCAGTACTTC
few | TRBJ2-2 | NA | TRBV19 | CASKQGGAYTGELFF | TGTGCCAGTAAACAGGGAGGAGCTTACACCGGGGAGCTGTTTTTT
NA | TRBJ2-1 | NA | TRBV9 | CASSPGGYNEQFF | TGTGCCAGCAGCCCCGGGGGTTACAATGAGCAGTTCTTC
once | TRBJ2-1 | TRBD2 | TRBV5-1 | CASSLGLAGYNEQFF | TGCGCCAGCAGCTTGGGACTAGCGGGATACAATGAGCAGTTCTTC
once | TRBJ1-1 | TRBD1 | TRBV6-6 | CASTTYLGTVLSEAFF | TGTGCCAGCACGACTTATTTAGGGACAGTCCTTTCTGAAGCTTTCTTT
NA | TRBJ2-5 | TRBD2 | TRBV5-1 | CASTSGGAGETQYF | TGCGCCAGCACGAGCGGGGGGGCCGGGGAGACCCAGTACTTC
few | TRBJ2-7 | NA | TRBV20-1 | CSARDLGEQYF | TGCAGTGCTAGAGATTTGGGAGAGCAGTACTTC
NA | TRBJ2-4 | NA | TRBV29-1 | CSVVVRGAKNIQYF | TGCAGCGTTGTAGTGAGGGGGGCCAAAAACATTCAGTACTTC
large | TRBJ2-1 | TRBD2 | TRBV7-9 | CASSFELLAGSYNEQFF | TGTGCCAGCAGCTTCGAACTACTAGCGGGTTCATACAATGAGCAGTTCTTC
NA | TRBJ2-5 | TRBD2 | TRBV18 | CASSLGLVETQYF | TGTGCCAGCTCATTAGGACTAGTTGAGACCCAGTACTTC
NA | TRBJ2-2 | TRBD2 | TRBV29-1 | CSVQGLAGVSGELFF | TGCAGCGTTCAGGGACTAGCGGGAGTCTCCGGGGAGCTGTTTTTT
NA | TRBJ2-4 | NA | TRBV10-3 | CAISERGVGIQYF | TGTGCCATCAGTGAGAGGGGGGTTGGCATTCAGTACTTC
NA | TRBJ2-5 | TRBD2 | TRBV30 | CAWSPGTSGSETQYF | TGTGCCTGGAGTCCCGGGACTAGCGGGAGCGAGACCCAGTACTTC
NA | TRBJ2-1 | NA | TRBV19 | CASSGGAIYNEQFF | TGTGCCAGTAGCGGCGGGGCAATCTACAATGAGCAGTTCTTC
few | TRBJ2-7 | TRBD2 | TRBV7-9 | CASSLRLAGGYEQYF | TGTGCCAGCAGCTTACGACTAGCGGGAGGGTACGAGCAGTACTTC
NA | TRBJ1-4 | TRBD1 | TRBV11-1 | CASSPYRGEMEKLFF | TGTGCCAGCAGCCCCTACAGGGGGGAGATGGAAAAACTGTTTTTT
few | TRBJ2-7 | NA | TRBV20-1 | CSARASYEQYF | TGCAGTGCTAGGGCCTCCTACGAGCAGTACTTC
NA | TRBJ1-2 | NA | TRBV6-5 | CASSYGRNGYTF | TGTGCCAGCAGTTACGGACGGAATGGCTACACCTTC
few | TRBJ1-6 | TRBD1 | TRBV10-3 | CAISESDRVRNSPLHF | TGTGCCATCAGTGAGTCAGACAGGGTACGGAATTCACCCCTCCACTTT
NA | TRBJ2-1 | TRBD2 | TRBV11-2 | CASSTISGRSYNEQFF | TGTGCCAGCAGCACTATCAGCGGGAGATCCTACAATGAGCAGTTCTTC
NA | TRBJ2-7 | NA | TRBV5-5 | CASSLVEWIAGYF | TGTGCCAGCAGCTTGGTGGAGTGGATAGCCGGGTACTTC
NA | TRBJ2-1 | TRBD1 | TRBV7-3 | CASSSGGRGENEQFF | TGTGCCAGCAGCTCAGGGGGCCGTGGGGAGAATGAGCAGTTCTTC
medium-sized | TRBJ2-7 | NA | TRBV18 | CASSPGAVSPLPNLEQYF | TGTGCCAGCTCACCAGGGGCAGTGTCGCCCCTCCCTAACCTGGAGCAGTACTTC
few | TRBJ2-7 | NA | TRBV5-6 | CASSLGVSSYEQYF | TGTGCCAGCAGCTTGGGGGTGAGCTCCTACGAGCAGTACTTC